The source of this TCR beta chain is a study of identical twins. TCRdb called the 5' RACE reads again in MiXCR, with one record for every CDR3 protein. The top ten clones hold 10% to 15% of a sample with approximately 700,000 distinct CDR3 sequences, approximately 18% of them seen once. V was cut by 7 bases and J by 1 base, with 16 bases left in between. CDR1 and CDR2 from the germline V gene are MNHNS and SASEGT. The CDR3 length is 16 residues. These data were also filed under a second study, of T cells expressing NK-cell markers.

This receptor was obtained from a woman between 18 and 29 years old in good health. Material: PBMCs. The J gene is TRBJ1-4, the V gene TRBV6-1; no firm D call. CDR3 region: CASKPRVGLTNEKLFF. CDR3 DNA sequence: TGTGCCAGCAAACCCCGGGTAGGGTTAACTAATGAAAAACTGTTTTTT.